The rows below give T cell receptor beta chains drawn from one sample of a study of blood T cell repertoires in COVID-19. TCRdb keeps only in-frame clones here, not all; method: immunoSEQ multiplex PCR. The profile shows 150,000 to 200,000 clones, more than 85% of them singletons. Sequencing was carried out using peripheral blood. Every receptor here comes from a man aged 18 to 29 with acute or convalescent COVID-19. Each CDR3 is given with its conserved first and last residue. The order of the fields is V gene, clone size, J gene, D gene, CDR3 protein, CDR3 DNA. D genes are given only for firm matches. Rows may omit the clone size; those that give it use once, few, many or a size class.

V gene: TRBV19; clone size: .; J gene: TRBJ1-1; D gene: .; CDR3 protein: CARAPLGQTGEAFF; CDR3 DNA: TGTGCCAGAGCCCCACTTGGACAGACAGGTGAAGCTTTCTTT
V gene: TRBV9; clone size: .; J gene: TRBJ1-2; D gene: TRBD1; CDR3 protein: CASSAGDSVNRYGYTF; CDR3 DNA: TGTGCCAGCAGCGCGGGGGACAGCGTGAATCGATATGGCTACACCTTC
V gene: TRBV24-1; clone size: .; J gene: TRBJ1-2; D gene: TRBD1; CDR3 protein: CATSDHWTGLYF; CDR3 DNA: TGTGCCACCAGTGATCACTGGACAGGCTTATACTTC
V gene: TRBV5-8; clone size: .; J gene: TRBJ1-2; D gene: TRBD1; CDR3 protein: CASSQQPTGGYGYTF; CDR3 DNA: TGTGCCAGCAGCCAACAACCGACAGGGGGCTATGGCTACACCTTC
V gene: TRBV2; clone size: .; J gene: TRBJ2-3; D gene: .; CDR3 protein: CASRGNDGSRGHTQYF; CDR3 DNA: TGTGCCAGCAGGGGGAATGATGGGTCCCGGGGTCATACGCAGTATTTT
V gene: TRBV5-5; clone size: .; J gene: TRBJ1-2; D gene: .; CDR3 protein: CASRSGLISGYTF; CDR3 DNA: TGTGCCAGCAGGTCAGGGCTGATTTCGGGCTACACCTTC
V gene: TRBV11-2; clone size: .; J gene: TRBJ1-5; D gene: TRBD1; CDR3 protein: CASSSDRGRFGNQPQHF; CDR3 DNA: TGTGCCAGCAGCTCGGACAGGGGGCGATTCGGCAATCAGCCCCAGCATTTT
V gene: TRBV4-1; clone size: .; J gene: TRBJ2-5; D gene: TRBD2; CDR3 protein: CASSQGPTSVETQYF; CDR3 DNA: TGCGCCAGCAGCCAGGGGCCGACTAGCGTAGAGACCCAGTACTTC
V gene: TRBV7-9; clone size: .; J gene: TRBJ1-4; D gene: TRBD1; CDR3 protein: CASSSGQGNEKLFF; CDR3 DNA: TGTGCCAGCAGTTCCGGACAGGGTAATGAAAAACTGTTTTTT
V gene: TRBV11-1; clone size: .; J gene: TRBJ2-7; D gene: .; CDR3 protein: CASSPRQEYEQYF; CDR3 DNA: TGTGCCAGCAGCCCGAGACAGGAGTACGAGCAGTACTTC
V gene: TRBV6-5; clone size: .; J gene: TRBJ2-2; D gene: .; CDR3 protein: CASTSGGMIGELFF; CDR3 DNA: TGTGCCAGCACCTCTGGGGGGATGATCGGGGAGCTGTTTTTT
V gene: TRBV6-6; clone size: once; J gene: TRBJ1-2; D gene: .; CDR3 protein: CASSRTPTSAGLGYGYTF; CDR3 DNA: TGTGCCAGCAGTCGTACCCCGACATCCGCAGGGCTCGGCTATGGCTACACCTTC
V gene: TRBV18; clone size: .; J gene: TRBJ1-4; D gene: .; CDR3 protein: CASSPATVPNEKLFF; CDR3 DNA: TGTGCCAGCTCACCAGCTACAGTACCGAATGAAAAACTGTTTTTT
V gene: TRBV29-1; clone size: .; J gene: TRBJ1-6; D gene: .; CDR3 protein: CSVRVVVNSPLHF; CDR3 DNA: TGCAGCGTTCGGGTGGTAGTCAATTCACCCCTCCACTTT
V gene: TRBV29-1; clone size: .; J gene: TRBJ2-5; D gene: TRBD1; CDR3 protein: CSVRNWDRRETQYF; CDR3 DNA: TGCAGCGTTCGCAACTGGGACAGGCGAGAGACCCAGTACTTC
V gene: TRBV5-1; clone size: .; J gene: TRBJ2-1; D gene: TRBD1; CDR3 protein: CASSLPSGTVMDRPFF; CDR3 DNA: TGCGCCAGCAGCTTGCCCTCCGGGACAGTGATGGACCGTCCGTTCTTC
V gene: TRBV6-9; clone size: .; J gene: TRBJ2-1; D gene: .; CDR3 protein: CASSYPRQTTPTYNEQFF; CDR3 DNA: TGTGCCAGCAGCTACCCCCGCCAGACTACTCCGACCTACAATGAGCAGTTCTTC
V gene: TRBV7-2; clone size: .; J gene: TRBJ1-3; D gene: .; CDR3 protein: CASSLYIGSSGNTIYF; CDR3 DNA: TGTGCCAGCAGCTTATATATAGGGAGCTCTGGAAACACCATATATTTT